The present T cell receptor beta chain was sequenced within a study of blood T cells in healthy people across ages. A sample-barcoded 5' primer and a J-beta primer mix were used in a second PCR of roughly 6 to 11 cycles. A tag from a template-switch adaptor with 12 random nucleotides marked each cDNA molecule. In TCRdb, the 5' RACE reads were re-called with MiXCR into one record per CDR3 protein. Of approximately 830,000 distinct CDR3 sequences detected, around 68% appear once; the ten largest clones hold around a quarter. Comments on this clonotype: The antigen is unknown.

CDR3 length: 15 amino acids. With 6 bases removed from V and 4 bases from J, the gap between germline ends came to 18 bases. Germline values: CDR1 ENHRY, CDR2 SYGVKD. Every sample had a minimum of 6 million PBMCs isolated. Overall study results and limits: PBMCs left unsorted prevented a conclusive naive versus antigen-experienced comparison. The study found more naive CD4+ cells and higher diversity in long-lived than aged donors.

This TCR derives from a man in his thirties or forties in good health. The material sequenced was blood. The chain recombines TRBV10-3 with TRBJ1-2, with D maybe TRBD1 (5 bases). For the CDR3, the DNA is TGTGCCATCAGCTCCCAGGACAATGGGCTCTATGGCTACACCTTC. This gives the protein CAISSQDNGLYGYTF.